Each of the 13 T cell receptor beta chains below was sequenced from the same sample in a study of cytomegalovirus exposure and HLA in healthy donors. The PCR had 60 Vbeta and 13 Jbeta primers. This table comes from immunoSEQ multiplex PCR, and its TCRdb copy is limited to in-frame clones, with some not included. The sample includes about 98,000 clones, about two thirds of them seen just once. Sequencing input: PBMCs. These receptors originate from a man between 45 and 60 years old in good health and CMV-seronegative.

In its sample, this clone is medium-sized. This chain joins TRBV7-9 and TRBJ1-5; D is ambiguous. V was pared by 3 bases and J by 4 bases, with 10 bases between. The CDR3 length is 14 residues. Per the germline V gene, CDR1 is SEHNR and CDR2 is FQNEAQ (reference sequence). The CDR3 sequence is CASSLTMENQPQHF. The CDR3 nucleotides read TGTGCCAGCAGCTTGACCATGGAGAATCAGCCCCAGCATTTT. Supplemented by reference TRBV7-9 and TRBJ1-5, the full variable domain reads DTGVSQNPRHKITKRGQNVTFRCDPISEHNRLYWYRQTLGQGPEFLTYFQNEAQLEKSRLLSDRFSAERPKGSFSTLEIQRTEQGDSAMYLCASSLTMENQPQHFGDGTRLSIL.

The V call is TRBV25-1, the J call TRBJ1-2, with D hard to call. Germline CDR1 is MGHDK and CDR2 is SYGVNS. The CDR3 contains 13 residues. Trimming took 6 bases from V and 2 from J, leaving 10 bases between them. CDR3 in DNA: TGTGCCAGCAGCCGAGGGCAAAACTATGGCTACACCTTC. This codes for CASSRGQNYGYTF.

The V and J genes are TRBV1 and TRBJ2-1; the D call in the table, TRBD2, was not verified against the DNA. TRBV1 is noted as a pseudogene. The CDR3 has 13 amino acids. As DNA, the CDR3 is TGCACAGTTAGGACTAGCGATAGGGATGAGCAGTTCTTC. It codes for CTVRTSDRDEQFF.

Only a few counts were recorded for this clone. The chain carries TRBV6-1 and TRBJ2-5, with 8 bases aligning to TRBD1. Germline V gene sequence: CDR1 MNHNS, CDR2 SASEGT. The CDR3 consists of 15 residues. V gave up 4 bases and J gave up 4 bases; unmatched junction bases: 8. CDR3 nucleotide sequence: TGTGCCAGCAGTGCGGACAGGGTGGGCCCAGAGACCCAGTACTTC. Its translation is CASSADRVGPETQYF.

This chain connects TRBV28 to TRBJ1-3; possible D gene TRBD1, 5 bases. CDR3 length: 16 amino acids. V lost 3 bases and J 1 base, leaving 13 bases between the germline ends. Germline CDR1 is MDHEN and CDR2 is SYDVKM. CDR3 region: CASSLSDSWSGNTIYF. Here the CDR3 DNA reads TGTGCCAGCAGTTTGTCCGACAGCTGGTCTGGAAACACCATATATTTT.

J is TRBJ2-2 and V is TRBV29-1; maybe TRBD1 (5 bases). The V gene lost 2 bases and the J gene lost 3 bases, with 10 bases spanning the gap. The CDR3 is 14 residues long. Germline CDR1 reads SQVTM; CDR2 reads ANQGSEA. CDR3 in amino acids: CSVERRADTGELFF. CDR3 DNA: TGCAGCGTTGAACGCAGGGCCGACACCGGGGAGCTGTTTTTT.

The genes are TRBV11-2 and TRBJ1-2, with TRBD1 identical over 9 bases. Germline V gene sequence: CDR1 SGHAT, CDR2 FQNNGV. This CDR3 has 17 residues. After removal of 5 bases from V and 3 bases from J, the junction contained 13 bases not matched to a gene. The CDR3 region has the DNA TGTGCCAGCAGCCGCCGGTGGGGGACAGGGAAGGACTATGGCTACACCTTC. It codes for CASSRRWGTGKDYGYTF.

This clone was found once. The V and J genes are TRBV27 and TRBJ2-3; 8 bases map to TRBD2. The CDR3 length is 15 residues. Per the germline V gene, CDR1 is MNHEY and CDR2 is SMNVEV (reference sequence). V trimming: 5 bases; J trimming: 5 bases; junction bases outside the gene matches: 9. Here the CDR3 DNA reads TGTGCCAGCAGTCTCGGGGGGGCGTTACGAGATACGCAGTATTTT. Residues: CASSLGGALRDTQYF.

The genes are TRBV7-9 and TRBJ1-1, with 8 bases matching TRBD1. CDR3 length: 14 amino acids. Germline CDR1 SEHNR, CDR2 FQNEAQ (reference sequence). J was trimmed by 5 bases and V by 5 bases; bases with no gene match: 7. The CDR3: CASSHDRGWTEAFF. In DNA, the CDR3 is TGTGCCAGCAGCCACGACAGGGGATGGACTGAAGCTTTCTTT.

The chain links TRBV27 to TRBJ2-2; 9 nucleotides align to TRBD1. CDR3 length: 17 amino acids. Germline CDR1 reads MNHEY; CDR2 reads SMNVEV (reference sequence). V was pared by 5 bases and J by 5 bases, with 12 bases of the junction left unmatched. The CDR3 DNA reads TGTGCCAGCAGTCAACGCTACAGGGGGCATATTACCGGGGAGCTGTTTTTT. Amino acids: CASSQRYRGHITGELFF.

This clone was detected a few times. The chain recombines TRBV10-1 with TRBJ2-7; 8 bases match TRBD1. The germline V gene has CDR1 WNHNN and CDR2 SYGVQD (reference sequence). The CDR3 has 13 amino acids. V lost 6 bases and J lost 5; bases outside the gene matches: 6. CDR3 DNA: TGCGCCAGCAGATCCGGGACAGGCAACGAGCAGTACTTC. Protein product: CASRSGTGNEQYF.

This chain links TRBV10-2 with TRBJ1-4, with D unresolved. Trimming stripped 2 bases from V and 0 bases from J, with 7 bases between. CDR1 is WSHSY and CDR2 is SAAADI in the germline V gene. The length of the CDR3 is 15 residues. CDR3 DNA: TGCGCCAGCAGTGAGGTCGCGTCAACTAATGAAAAACTGTTTTTT. Residues: CASSEVASTNEKLFF.

The rearrangement links TRBV19 to TRBJ2-7; 8 bases fit TRBD1. The CDR3 contains 13 residues. Germline values: CDR1 LNHDA, CDR2 SQIVND (reference sequence). The junction had 3 bases not matched to a gene; V was cut back by 4 bases and J by 4 bases. As DNA, the CDR3 is TGTGCCAGTAGTAGGACAGGGCAGTACGAGCAGTACTTC. Translation gives CASSRTGQYEQYF.